This TCR beta chain emerged from a study of long-term antiretroviral therapy in people with HIV. This was the immunoSEQ v3.0 assay at survey level. Measured with immunoSEQ multiplex PCR; TCRdb has only the in-frame clones, and not every one. The top ten hold roughly 4.3% of the sample, which has around 21,000 clones, just under 85% seen once. Looked up from germline, CDR1 is SGHDT and CDR2 is YYEEEE. CDR3 size: 12 residues. V lost 0 bases and J lost 5, with 6 bases in between. Each donor had at least one pre-ART and at least two post-ART PBMC samples. The TCR sequence derives from a man between 18 and 35 years old with HIV. This material consisted of unsorted PBMCs, taken roughly 4 years after starting antiretroviral therapy. The chain couples TRBV5-6 to TRBJ2-7; no firm D call. CDR3 sequence reads: CASSLAGNEQYF. In nucleotides, the CDR3 is TGTGCCAGCAGCTTGGCAGGTAACGAGCAGTACTTC.